This T cell receptor beta chain derives from a study of shared clonotypes between healthy human individuals (dated by TCRdb to 2018 to 2021). With regard to the full study: A few men and a couple of women, aged 18 to 49 years, made up the cohort. Leukapheresis yielded between about 0.85 and 10 billion PBMCs per donor. To increase sequencing depth and limit assay-specific biases, TCR repertoire library preparation and sequencing were carried out by different laboratories using diverse techniques. For each donor, CD4 naive and CD4 memory were each given three plates, CD8 naive was given two plates, and CD8 memory was given one plate. To estimate repertoire size and how much clonotypes are shared between individuals, the study performed deep sequencing of blood TCR repertoires from 4 to 6 healthy adults. Overall study results and their limits: Sampling was restricted to blood, and TCR repertoires in tissues likely differ from the TCR repertoires found in blood. Naive subsets generally had larger estimated clonotype richness than memory subsets did. Compared with non-shared clonotypes, clonotypes shared by all four sorted-subset donors had higher generation probabilities. Pairwise subsampling indicated that sequencing depth was expected to affect the degree of clonotype sharing among donors. Even with the large sequencing depth, rarefaction of the sorted-subset datasets indicated that sequencing was incomplete. The small number of donors limited the genetic and exposure-history diversity represented. Sharing across several donors was observed for around 5% of naive CD4, over 3% of naive CD8, over 2% of memory CD4, and about 0.4% of memory CD8 clonotypes.

The germline V gene yields MGHDK for CDR1 and SYGVNS for CDR2. Spanning cysteine to phenylalanine, the CDR3 consists of 14 amino acids. The sequence is cut down to CDR3 DNA, 42 bases in frame from base 1. V is cut back by 5 bases and J by 3 bases, with 3 bases in the junction unmatched. About this clone itself: This clone's antigen is unknown. No base qualities exist here, and no much larger clone lies one base off it.

TCR CDR3 regions were amplified from genomic DNA by multiplex PCR using the deep immunoSEQ assay. Extracted genomic DNA from each cell subset was distributed evenly across all wells of several immunoSEQ 96-well plates, and each plate was treated as a replicate. For sorted subsets, approximately 210 ng genomic DNA, equal to some 30,000 T cell genomes, was loaded into each replicate PCR. Purified libraries were measured with a Qubit 3.0 fluorometer, size-checked on a Bioanalyzer 2100, and measured again with the KAPA Library Quantification kit. A separate single-read 150-cycle Illumina NextSeq 550 flow cell was used to sequence each immunoSEQ 96-well plate. As for the original processing: The immunoSEQ output contained only junctional sequences without quality scores, so filtering could not match that applied to full-length reads. To assign V/J genes and CDR3, sequences were annotated against IMGT germline references using PyIR, a Python wrapper for IgBLAST v1.9. Reads were filtered out if the reads had weak V/J assignments (E-value above 1e-6), no CDR3, stop codons, out-of-frame junctions, or ambiguous translated residues. V3J clonotypes were defined as sequences sharing an identical inferred V gene, J gene, and CDR3 amino acid sequence. Percentage overlap between repertoires was calculated by dividing the number of shared unique clonotypes by the size of the smaller repertoire. Three approaches were used to assess repertoire richness: RTK rarefaction, the Chao1 estimator, and Recon v2.1 estimates of unobserved clonotypes. Generation probabilities for all TCRbeta clonotypes obtained by the gDNA method from a few donors were computed using OLGA. TCRdb holds this immuneACCESS table with in-frame rearrangements only. Some clones are missing; in checked studies, unresolved V genes explain under half, and the rest has no known cause. V and J calls and clone size are those listed in that table; D and trimming were worked out from the DNA. This sample lists some 2.4 million clones; 90% to 95% were detected once. The leading ten clones occupy about 0.38% of the sample.

Healthy HIV-negative adults with no recently reported acute infections or vaccinations were included as donors. All donors were Caucasian adults living in Nashville, Tennessee, USA. CD4+ T cells were enriched through magnetic negative selection, after which naive cells were positively selected on CD45RA and the remaining negative fraction served as the memory subset. After blood collection by leukapheresis, PBMCs were isolated using Ficoll-Histopaque density gradient centrifugation and then cryopreserved in the vapor phase of liquid nitrogen. Analytical flow cytometry was used to check the purity and quantity of each magnetically sorted T cell population. Each sorted fraction had its genomic DNA isolated and then quantified by UV absorbance on a Nanodrop 2000c.

This receptor was taken from a young man in good health. Some clones in this sample may be carry-over from other donors' samples. The sequence is built from TRBV25-1 and TRBJ2-3; a stretch of 9 junction bases matches TRBD2. What was sequenced was naive CD4+ T cells from PBMCs. The sample's cell subset or site, from its label and the paper: CD45RA+ positively selected. The nucleotides are TGTGCCAGCAGTTCTAGCGGGAAGACAGATACGCAGTATTTT. It translates as CASSSSGKTDTQYF.